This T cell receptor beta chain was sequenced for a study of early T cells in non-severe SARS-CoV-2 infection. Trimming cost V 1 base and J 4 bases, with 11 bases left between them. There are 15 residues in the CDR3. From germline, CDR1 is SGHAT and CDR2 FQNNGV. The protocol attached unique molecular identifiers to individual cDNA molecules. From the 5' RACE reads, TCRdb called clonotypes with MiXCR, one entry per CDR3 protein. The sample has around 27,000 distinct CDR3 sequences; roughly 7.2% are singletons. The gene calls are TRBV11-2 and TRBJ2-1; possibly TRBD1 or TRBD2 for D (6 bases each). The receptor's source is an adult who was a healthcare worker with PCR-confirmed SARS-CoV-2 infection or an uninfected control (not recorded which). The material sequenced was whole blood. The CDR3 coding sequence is TGTGCCAGCAGCTTAGTAGGGGGGTTTTACAATGAGCAGTTCTTC. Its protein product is CASSLVGGFYNEQFF. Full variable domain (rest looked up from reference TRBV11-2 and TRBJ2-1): EAGVAQSPRYKIIEKRQSVAFWCNPISGHATLYWYQQILGQGPKLLIQFQNNGVVDDSQLPKDRFSAERLKGVDSTLKIQPAKLEDSAVYLCASSLVGGFYNEQFFGPGTRLTVL.